This TCR beta chain was sequenced in a study of cytomegalovirus exposure and HLA in healthy donors. Study context: From HLA-typed donors, an early data release held some 91 million unique TCRs. Study-wide findings and caveats: TCR beta V segments were, for the most part, productive about 87% or about 30% of the time in an earlier analysis.

This clone was seen only a few times. The antigen remains undetermined. Use of 60 Vbeta and 13 Jbeta primers characterized the PCR. Data came from immunoSEQ multiplex PCR; TCRdb stores just in-frame clones and leaves some out. Of around 170,000 clones listed, about three quarters were seen once; the top ten hold around 3.2%. The ends lost 2 bases at V and 14 bases at J; junction bases unmatched: 7. Per the germline V gene, CDR1 is SGHTA and CDR2 is FQGNSA. The CDR3 covers 13 residues. Donors had nominal health at sampling but likely had unrecorded immune exposures. Sequenced: PBMCs. The sequence came from a woman aged 50 to 65 in good health and CMV-seropositive. V and J are TRBV7-2 and TRBJ2-3, with 10 bases that match TRBD2. CDR3 loop: CASSLIGTSVRYF. The CDR3 DNA sequence: TGTGCCAGCAGCTTAATCGGGACTAGCGTACGGTATTTT.